These 28 T cell receptor beta chains were sequenced from one sample in a study of blood T cell repertoires in COVID-19. Only in-frame clones appear in the TCRdb table, and some are missing; sequencing was by immunoSEQ multiplex PCR. The repertoire holds under 200,000 clones, with 65% to 90% as singletons. The sample taken for sequencing was peripheral blood. All receptors come from a human donor in a cohort sampled during active COVID-19.

DNA of the CDR3: TGTGCCAGCAGCCTCCCTAACAGGGGTGCTGAGCAGTACTTC. Amino acids: CASSLPNRGAEQYF. The chain employs TRBV11-2 and TRBJ2-7; 7 nucleotides line up with TRBD1. The CDR3 covers 14 residues. Losses at the gene ends were 5 bases for V and 7 bases for J; bases not matched to a gene: 11. Germline CDR1 and CDR2: SGHAT and FQNNGV.

The rearrangement uses TRBV5-1 and TRBJ2-3; 10 bases fit TRBD1. The V gene's germline CDR1 is SGHRS and CDR2 YFSETQ. With 4 bases clipped from V and 3 bases from J, the junction kept 5 bases outside the gene matches. This CDR3 spans 15 amino acids. The CDR3 reads CASSPGQGGTDTQYF. The CDR3 DNA follows: TGCGCCAGCAGCCCCGGACAGGGGGGAACAGATACGCAGTATTTT.

This chain joins TRBV19 and TRBJ1-3; D is possibly TRBD1 (6 bases). The CDR3 runs 14 residues. Germline lookup yields CDR1 LNHDA and CDR2 SQIVND (reference sequence). V was trimmed by 9 bases and J by 9 bases, leaving 21 bases between them. CDR3 in DNA: TGTGCCAGCCACACGGACAGCGAGGGTGGCACCATATATTTT. Its protein product is CASHTDSEGGTIYF.

This chain joins TRBV13 and TRBJ1-2; 8 bases are shared with TRBD1. V shed 7 bases, J shed 3 bases, and the junction held 13 bases outside the gene matches. The CDR3 contains 16 residues. Germline loops: CDR1 PRHDT, CDR2 FYEKMQ (reference sequence). This chain's CDR3 is CASTIRSGGEDYGYTF. The CDR3, as DNA: TGTGCCAGCACCATAAGATCAGGGGGCGAGGACTATGGCTACACCTTC.

V gene TRBV7-3 combines with J gene TRBJ2-6; D may be TRBD1 (6 bases). Trimming shortened V by 5 bases and J by 0 bases, and 11 bases separated the two germline ends. The germline V gene encodes CDR1 SGHTA and CDR2 FQGTGA. This CDR3 region has 16 residues. CDR3 amino acids: CASSPDRSSGANVLTF. The CDR3 nucleotides read TGTGCCAGCAGCCCCGACAGGAGCTCTGGGGCCAACGTCCTGACTTTC.

The chain uses TRBV28 and TRBJ1-1; 8 bases are a match to TRBD1. V shed 9 bases and J 3 bases; nucleotides not matched to a gene: 9. Germline values: CDR1 MDHEN, CDR2 SYDVKM. The CDR3 sequence is 14 residues long. CDR3 in amino acids: CASLGQGGYTEAFF. The CDR3 coding sequence is TGTGCCAGTTTAGGACAGGGTGGGTACACTGAAGCTTTCTTT.

This clone came up a few times. V usage is TRBV14 and J usage is TRBJ1-3; D gene unclear. V lost 0 bases to trimming and J lost 1 base, with 7 bases between them. In germline, CDR1 is SGHDN, CDR2 FVKESK. The CDR3 covers 15 residues. The CDR3 here is CASSQDGLSGNTIYF. The CDR3 bases are TGTGCCAGCAGCCAAGATGGGCTGTCTGGAAACACCATATATTTT.

In this sample, this clone turned up a few times. The chain uses TRBV20-1 and TRBJ1-2; 7 bases are a match to TRBD1. The CDR3 totals 10 residues. Looked up from germline, CDR1 is DFQATT and CDR2 is SNEGSKA (reference sequence). The CDR3 loop reads CNIQGYGYTF. Here the CDR3 DNA reads TGCAATATACAGGGGTATGGCTACACCTTC.

The V gene is TRBV7-3, the J gene TRBJ2-6; 8 bases agree with TRBD1. The germline V gene has CDR1 SGHTA and CDR2 FQGTGA. Germline trimming cut 5 bases from V and 2 bases from J; bases unmatched to any gene: 5. The CDR3 is 16 residues long. The CDR3 sequence is CASSPQGVAGANVLTF. CDR3 bases: TGTGCCAGCAGCCCACAGGGGGTGGCTGGGGCCAACGTCCTGACTTTC.

The gene calls are TRBV10-1 and TRBJ2-1; TRBD2 agrees at 7 bases. The germline gives CDR1 WNHNN, CDR2 SYGVQD (reference sequence). The V and J ends lost 2 bases and 5 bases, in that order; junction bases with no gene match: 6. There are 15 residues in the CDR3. In DNA, the CDR3 is TGCGCCAGCAGTGAGGTCGGGAGGCGCAACAATGAGCAGTTCTTC. Amino acid sequence: CASSEVGRRNNEQFF.

This clone was seen a single time. The rearrangement links TRBV18 to TRBJ1-1, with D unclear. CDR1 and CDR2 from the germline V gene are KGHSH and LQKENI. V lost 4 bases, J lost 2 bases, and 14 bases lay in between. The CDR3 totals 15 residues. CDR3 bases: TGTGCCAGCTCACTCGGCACAGCCTCTAACACTGAAGCTTTCTTT. Translation gives CASSLGTASNTEAFF.

The V call is TRBV29-1, the J call TRBJ1-1; D possibly corresponds to TRBD1 (5 bases). The germline gives CDR1 SQVTM, CDR2 ANQGSEA. The ends were cut back, 2 bases at V and 2 bases at J, with 9 bases in the middle. The CDR3 is 13 residues long. The CDR3 loop reads CSVEPGYNTEAFF. CDR3 in DNA: TGCAGCGTTGAACCAGGGTACAACACTGAAGCTTTCTTT.

The gene calls are TRBV4-2 and TRBJ2-7, with 10 bases aligning to TRBD1. CDR1 and CDR2 (germline): LGHNA, YNFKEQ. The J segment lost 2 bases and the V segment lost 1 base, leaving 5 bases of the junction unmatched. CDR3 length: 16 amino acids. This chain's CDR3 is CASSQAGTGDTYEQYF. Written as DNA, the CDR3 is TGTGCCAGCAGCCAAGCAGGGACAGGGGACACCTACGAGCAGTACTTC.

The gene calls are TRBV12-3 or TRBV12-4 and TRBJ2-3; D ambiguous. The CDR3 loop spans 11 amino acids. The V end was cut by 3 bases, the J end by 5 bases, with 3 bases between. CDR3 nucleotide sequence: TGTGCCAGCAGTTTTCGAGATACGCAGTATTTT. Its protein is CASSFRDTQYF.

The chain has TRBV12-3 or TRBV12-4 and TRBJ2-7, with D unclear. Trimming took 3 bases from V and 2 from J, leaving 8 bases between them. The CDR3 spans 13 residues. CDR3 sequence: CASSLGSTYEQYF. The DNA for the CDR3 is TGTGCCAGCAGTTTGGGCAGTACCTACGAGCAGTACTTC.

The chain combines TRBV7-8 with TRBJ1-1, with TRBD1 matching over 7 bases. CDR1 and CDR2 from the germline V gene are SGHVS and FQNEAQ. The CDR3 loop spans 14 amino acids. The junction had 10 bases not matched to a gene; V was cut back by 8 bases and J by 4 bases. CDR3 sequence (DNA): TGTGCCAGCGGCCCCACAGGGGCGGGCACTGAAGCTTTCTTT. Translating it yields CASGPTGAGTEAFF.

This chain links TRBV7-9 with TRBJ2-1; 9 bases map to TRBD1. This CDR3 has 16 residues. The V and J ends lost 3 bases and 4 bases, in that order; junction bases with no gene match: 7. Looked up from germline, CDR1 is SEHNR and CDR2 is FQNEAQ (reference sequence). As DNA, the CDR3 is TGTGCCAGCAGCTTGTCCGGGACAGGGCCTTACAATGAGCAGTTCTTC. Encoded protein: CASSLSGTGPYNEQFF.

The chain carries TRBV2 and TRBJ2-6, with TRBD1 matching 7 bases. Trimming at V came to 8 bases and at J to 0 bases, leaving 4 bases not matched to a gene. Germline lookup yields CDR1 SNHLY and CDR2 FYNNEI. The CDR3 totals 15 residues. The CDR3 sequence is CASVTGSSGANVLTF. In nucleotides, the CDR3 is TGTGCCAGCGTGACAGGGAGCTCTGGGGCCAACGTCCTGACTTTC.

This chain joins TRBV19 and TRBJ2-7, with a tentative D call TRBD1 (6 bases). The V end lost 7 bases, the J end lost 13 bases, and 8 bases lay between the germline ends. This CDR3 has 8 residues. Germline V gives CDR1 LNHDA, CDR2 SQIVND (reference sequence). CDR3 sequence: CASTGGYF. For the CDR3, the DNA is TGTGCCAGTACTGGGGGCTACTTC.

This clone was seen just once. The junction and the germline gene differ at one end; a read error may be behind it. The chain is built from TRBV7-7 and TRBJ2-5, with D perhaps being TRBD1 or TRBD2 (5 bases each). CDR3 size: 15 residues. CDR1 and CDR2 (germline): SSHAT, FNYEAQ (reference sequence). CDR3: CASSLAQGTFETQYF. CDR3 coding DNA: TGTGCTAGCAGCTTAGCGCAGGGTACGTTTGAGACCCAGTACTTC.

This rearrangement joins TRBV15 to TRBJ1-4; 8 nucleotides match TRBD1. After removal of 0 bases from V and 5 bases from J, the junction contained 2 bases not matched to a gene. CDR3 length: 15 residues. Per germline, CDR1 LNHNV and CDR2 YYDKDF (reference sequence). The CDR3 DNA reads as TGTGCCACCAGCAGAGATGACAGGGGAAATGAAAAACTGTTTTTT. Protein product: CATSRDDRGNEKLFF.

The J gene is TRBJ1-1, the V gene TRBV5-1, with 8 nucleotides matching TRBD1. With 2 bases clipped from V and 8 bases from J, the junction kept 5 bases outside the gene matches. The CDR3 contains 13 residues. CDR1 SGHRS and CDR2 YFSETQ come from the germline V gene. CDR3 region: CASSLGTGPEAFF. CDR3 nucleotides: TGCGCCAGCAGCTTAGGGACAGGTCCCGAAGCTTTCTTT. Full variable domain (remainder filled in from reference TRBV5-1 and TRBJ1-1): KAGVTQTPRYLIKTRGQQVTLSCSPISGHRSVSWYQQTPGQGLQFLFEYFSETQRNKGNFPGRFSGRQFSNSRSEMNVSTLELGDSALYLCASSLGTGPEAFFGQGTRLTVV.

The chain combines TRBV19 with TRBJ1-2; 8 nucleotides line up with TRBD1. This CDR3 is 14 amino acids long. The trim removed 3 bases at V and 4 bases at J, leaving 4 bases unmatched. CDR1 is LNHDA, CDR2 SQIVND, per germline (reference sequence). The CDR3, as DNA: TGTGCCAGTAGTATCGGACAGGGACCCTATGGCTACACCTTC. This codes for CASSIGQGPYGYTF.

V and J are TRBV24-1 and TRBJ2-3; 9 bases are shared with TRBD2. V shed 0 bases and J 0 bases; nucleotides not matched to a gene: 3. Germline CDR1 and CDR2: KGHDR and SFDVKD. The CDR3 extends over 17 amino acids. The DNA of the CDR3 is TGTGCCACCAGTGATTTGGTTAGCGGGGGAAGCACAGATACGCAGTATTTT. It codes for CATSDLVSGGSTDTQYF.

This rearrangement joins TRBV9 to TRBJ2-1; TRBD2 matches at 7 bases. The V gene's germline CDR1 is SGDLS and CDR2 YYNGEE. This CDR3 contains 13 residues. Trimming took 4 bases from V and 6 from J; bases not matched to a gene: 4. The CDR3 bases are TGTGCCAGCAGCCCCCGACTAGCCAATGAGCAGTTCTTC. This encodes CASSPRLANEQFF.

The chain has TRBV2 and TRBJ2-7; 9 nucleotides agree with TRBD1. The CDR3 spans 16 residues. J gave up 6 bases and V 4 bases, and 13 bases lay outside the gene matches. Germline lookup yields CDR1 SNHLY and CDR2 FYNNEI. CDR3 sequence: CASSGQGGTPGAEQYF. The CDR3 nucleotides read TGTGCCAGCAGTGGACAGGGGGGGACTCCCGGGGCCGAGCAGTACTTC. Looking up the rest from reference TRBV2 and TRBJ2-7 gives the full variable domain: EPEVTQTPSHQVTQMGQEVILRCVPISNHLYFYWYRQILGQKVEFLVSFYNNEISEKSEIFDDQFSVERPDGSNFTLKIRSTKLEDSAMYFCASSGQGGTPGAEQYFGPGTRLTVT.

This clone was picked up a small number of times. The CDR3: CASSLIGQGISPLHF. For the CDR3, the DNA is TGTGCCAGCAGCTTAATAGGCCAGGGGATCTCACCCCTCCACTTT. The rearrangement uses TRBV7-2 and TRBJ1-6, with a tentative D call TRBD1 (6 bases). V was clipped by 2 bases and J by 10 bases, with 15 bases between them. Per germline, CDR1 SGHTA and CDR2 FQGNSA. This CDR3 spans 15 amino acids.

V gene TRBV7-2 combines with J gene TRBJ1-5; TRBD1 agrees at 9 bases. Germline CDR1 SGHTA, CDR2 FQGNSA. The CDR3 extends over 15 amino acids. J gave up 2 bases and V 6 bases, and 5 bases lay outside the gene matches. This CDR3 reads CASRPQGAGNQPQHF. DNA of the CDR3: TGTGCCAGCAGGCCACAGGGGGCCGGCAATCAGCCCCAGCATTTT.